This T cell receptor (beta chain) was sequenced during a study of blood T cell repertoires in COVID-19. Study in general: PBMCs, B-cell-depleted T cells, or T cells were the source of the cDNA or gDNA that made up the material.

Sequenced by immunoSEQ multiplex PCR; TCRdb stores in-frame clones only, minus some. In the table there are about 240,000 clones, around 83% of which are singletons. This clone has at least ten counts. Germline values: CDR1 LNHDA, CDR2 SQIVND (reference sequence). Trimming left V 5 bases short and J 3 bases short, with 11 bases between. The CDR3 sequence is 13 residues long. Sequences were obtained from peripheral blood. The sequence was collected from a woman in her sixties with active or convalescent COVID-19. The V and J genes are TRBV19 and TRBJ2-7; D is unresolved. CDR3 DNA: TGTGCCAGTAGTGCCCAGTTTGACTACGAGCAGTACTTC. Amino acid sequence: CASSAQFDYEQYF.